Detailed here is one T cell receptor beta chain. Its antigen remains unidentified. CDR1 and CDR2 (germline): SGHRS, YFSETQ. The CDR3 spans 15 residues. Trimming cost V 2 bases and J 8 bases; bases outside gene matches: 8. The sample comes from a study of OX40 agonist ivuxolimab in advanced cancers. Study overall: Enrollees could have had prior anti-PD-1, anti-PD-L1 or anti-CTLA-4 therapy, which more than 30% had received.

Measured with immunoSEQ multiplex PCR; TCRdb has only the in-frame clones, and not every one. The data contain roughly 80,000 clones, about 86% of them singletons. The study, taken as a whole, reports: CD4+ and CD8+ blood T cells expanded clonally by week 6 at 0.1 to 3.0 mg/kg. It was not determined which antigens were specifically recognized by the peripheral T cells that had undergone clonal expansion.

The V gene is TRBV5-1, the J gene TRBJ1-4; TRBD1 matches 8 bases. This clonotype originated in an adult with an advanced solid tumor such as melanoma, head and neck, liver or kidney cancer. Sequencing used CD4+ or CD8+ T cells sorted from blood, obtained in a trial of the OX40 agonist ivuxolimab. The CDR3 DNA reads TGCGCCAGCAGCTTAACCGGGACAGGCGAAGAAAAACTGTTTTTT. Encoded protein: CASSLTGTGEEKLFF.